The 13 T cell receptor beta chains in this list originate from one sample, sequenced in a study of identical twins. From the 5' RACE reads, TCRdb called clonotypes with MiXCR, one entry per CDR3 protein. The sample lists 500,000 to 650,000 distinct CDR3 sequences; 7% to 7.5% were seen once. The sample was also reused in another study, on yellow fever vaccine responses in identical twins.

Source material: PBMCs. The receptors originated from a woman between 18 and 29 years old in good health.

Ten or more counts support this clonotype. V is TRBV5-1 and J is TRBJ2-2; 11 bases line up with TRBD1. The CDR3 contains 15 residues. Germline V gene sequence: CDR1 SGHRS, CDR2 YFSETQ. V gave up 4 bases and J gave up 6 bases; unmatched junction bases: 5. The CDR3 spells CASSLGQGASGELFF. The CDR3 DNA sequence: TGCGCCAGCAGCCTAGGACAGGGGGCTTCCGGGGAGCTGTTTTTT.

This clonotype was picked up a small number of times. The V and J genes are TRBV4-1 and TRBJ2-3, with 8 positions matching TRBD2. V was pared by 5 bases and J by 6 bases, with 10 bases of the junction left unmatched. The CDR3 contains 15 residues. Per the germline V gene, CDR1 is MGHRA and CDR2 is YSYEKL. DNA of the CDR3: TGCGCCAGCAGCGACGAGCGGGGGATAGGGGATACGCAGTATTTT. Encoded protein: CASSDERGIGDTQYF.

At least ten counts were recorded for this clonotype. This chain connects TRBV20-1 to TRBJ2-2, with 8 positions matching TRBD2. Germline assignment: CDR1 DFQATT and CDR2 SNEGSKA (reference sequence). The V gene end was trimmed by 6 bases and the J gene end by 5 bases; junction bases not matched to a gene: 11. The CDR3 runs to 15 residues. The CDR3 DNA is TGCAGTGCCGTTCCGACTAGCGAGGGGACCGGGGAGCTGTTTTTT. Its protein product is CSAVPTSEGTGELFF.

The rearrangement uses TRBV12-3 or TRBV12-4 and TRBJ2-7; D gene uncertain. V was trimmed by 5 bases and J by 6 bases, leaving 20 bases between them. The CDR3 loop spans 15 amino acids. CDR3 amino acids: CASSARALALSEQYF. The CDR3 DNA is TGTGCCAGCAGTGCCCGGGCGTTGGCTCTCTCCGAGCAGTACTTC.

This clonotype showed up just a few times. The J gene is TRBJ1-1, the V gene TRBV6-2 or TRBV6-3; TRBD1 agrees at 8 bases. This CDR3 has 14 amino acids. After removal of 6 bases from V and 6 bases from J, the junction contained 9 bases not matched to a gene. The germline CDR1 and CDR2 sequences are MNHEY and SVGEGT. The CDR3 DNA reads as TGTGCCAGCAGGAAGACGGGGACAGGCCCTGAAGCTTTCTTT. Translating gives CASRKTGTGPEAFF.

The CDR3 spells CASSSRQVSYNEQFF. CDR3 DNA: TGTGCCAGCAGTTCCCGACAGGTGTCCTACAATGAGCAGTTCTTC. The chain links TRBV28 to TRBJ2-1, with D tentatively TRBD1 (6 bases). V was clipped by 4 bases and J by 1 base, with 11 bases between them. From germline, CDR1 is MDHEN and CDR2 SYDVKM. This CDR3 is built from 15 residues.

This clonotype has at least ten counts. The CDR3 DNA follows: TGCGCCAGCAGCCCCCAGACAGGTTCGAACAATGAGCAGTTCTTC. Its protein product is CASSPQTGSNNEQFF. The J gene is TRBJ2-1, the V gene TRBV5-1, with a possible D match to TRBD1 (6 bases). Germline V gene lookup returns CDR1 SGHRS and CDR2 YFSETQ. The CDR3 loop spans 15 amino acids. V was trimmed by 4 bases and J by 5 bases, leaving 16 bases between them.

This clonotype was recorded at least ten times. This chain connects TRBV20-1 to TRBJ2-1, with TRBD1 matching over 7 bases. The germline V gene encodes CDR1 DFQATT and CDR2 SNEGSKA (reference sequence). With V trimmed by 5 bases and J by 5 bases, 15 bases remained unmatched. The length of the CDR3 is 16 residues. CDR3 loop: CSARNRPTGFNNEQFF. CDR3 nucleotides: TGCAGTGCTCGAAACCGACCGACAGGGTTCAACAATGAGCAGTTCTTC.

This clonotype was detected ten times or more. V gene TRBV4-1 combines with J gene TRBJ1-4; D not resolved. This CDR3 is built from 16 residues. Between the trimmed V and J ends, which lost 0 bases and 0 bases, there was a span of 8 bases. Germline-derived CDR1 and CDR2 are MGHRA and YSYEKL. CDR3 nucleotides: TGCGCCAGCAGCCAAGAAGGGTCACCAACTAATGAAAAACTGTTTTTT. Its translation is CASSQEGSPTNEKLFF.

The gene calls are TRBV7-9 and TRBJ1-6; possibly TRBD1 for D (6 bases). The V and J ends lost 7 bases and 2 bases respectively, with 12 bases between them. Germline CDR1 SEHNR, CDR2 FQNEAQ (reference sequence). The CDR3 runs 15 residues. CDR3 DNA: TGTGCCAGCACGGCCGGGGGCGCCTATAATTCACCCCTCCACTTT. Protein sequence: CASTAGGAYNSPLHF.

This clonotype was recorded many times. V and J are TRBV5-1 and TRBJ2-3; TRBD1 is a possible D gene (6 bases). The CDR3 runs 16 residues. Germline CDR1 SGHRS, CDR2 YFSETQ. V was pared by 3 bases and J by 0 bases, with 14 bases between. For the CDR3, the DNA is TGCGCCAGCAGCTCACAGGGAGATCCTAGCACAGATACGCAGTATTTT. Protein product: CASSSQGDPSTDTQYF.

As for this clonotype: A read error may be the cause here, since a much bigger clone is one base away. The V call is TRBV29-1, the J call TRBJ1-1, with D hard to call. The CDR3 runs 13 residues. Trimming left V 5 bases short and J 1 base short, with 11 bases between. Per the germline V gene, CDR1 is SQVTM and CDR2 is ANQGSEA. CDR3 amino acids: CSVIGQWNTEAFF. The CDR3 nucleotides read TGCAGCGTTATTGGTCAGTGGAACACTGAAGCTTTCTTT.

The chain carries TRBV12-3 or TRBV12-4 and TRBJ2-5; possible D gene TRBD2, 6 bases. The CDR3 sequence is 14 residues long. With 6 bases removed from V and 5 bases from J, the gap between germline ends came to 16 bases. CDR3 residues: CASRLGGSSETQYF. In DNA, the CDR3 is TGTGCCAGCAGGCTGGGGGGTTCATCCGAGACCCAGTACTTC.